A single sample gave rise to the 10 T cell receptor beta chains below, sequenced in a study of response to subunit inactivated influenza vaccine. TCRdb processed the RT-PCR reads anew with MiXCR; each CDR3 protein has one entry. The sample has about 830,000 distinct CDR3 sequences, 18% seen once. This specimen was PBMCs from blood, taken about 5 days after vaccination. All receptors come from a man aged 50 to 60 who received an inactivated influenza vaccine.

The chain couples TRBV24-1 to TRBJ2-4; a possible D gene is TRBD2 (6 bases). Trimming shortened V by 9 bases and J by 5 bases, and 10 bases separated the two germline ends. The CDR3 spans 12 residues. Germline loops: CDR1 KGHDR, CDR2 SFDVKD. The CDR3 is CATASSENIQYF. As DNA, the CDR3 is TGTGCCACCGCCTCTAGCGAAAACATTCAGTACTTC.

The V gene is TRBV25-1, the J gene TRBJ2-3; TRBD1 aligns across 8 bases. CDR1 and CDR2 (germline): MGHDK, SYGVNS. This CDR3 contains 17 residues. Losses at the gene ends were 4 bases for V and 3 bases for J; bases not matched to a gene: 12. The CDR3, as DNA: TGTGCCAGCAGTGGGGGGACAGGACCAAGATGGACAGATACGCAGTATTTT. Amino acid sequence: CASSGGTGPRWTDTQYF.

Many counts were recorded for this clonotype. The rearrangement uses TRBV7-2 and TRBJ2-5, with no clear D. Germline V gene lookup returns CDR1 SGHTA and CDR2 FQGNSA. Trimming left V 1 base short and J 7 bases short, with 4 bases between. The CDR3 has 11 residues. The CDR3 loop is CASSLGGTQYF. Written as DNA, the CDR3 is TGTGCCAGCAGCTTAGGGGGGACCCAGTACTTC.

This clonotype turned up a few times. This rearrangement joins TRBV5-1 to TRBJ2-7; the D is unclear. CDR3 length equals 13 residues. V was shortened by 2 bases and J by 3 bases, with 9 bases between the two germline ends. Germline V CDR1 and CDR2: SGHRS, YFSETQ. The CDR3 region is CASSLRPHYEQYF. CDR3 nucleotides: TGCGCCAGCAGCTTACGGCCCCACTACGAGCAGTACTTC.

The V gene is TRBV6-2 or TRBV6-3, the J gene TRBJ2-7; 7 bases align to TRBD1. Germline lookup yields CDR1 MNHEY and CDR2 SVGEGT. J was trimmed by 6 bases and V by 5 bases; bases with no gene match: 19. This CDR3 has 17 amino acids. CDR3 protein: CASSIRRTGATNSEQYF. CDR3 coding DNA: TGTGCCAGCAGTATTCGACGAACAGGGGCCACTAATTCCGAGCAGTACTTC.

The J gene is TRBJ2-2, the V gene TRBV11-2, with no clear D. The CDR3 extends over 15 amino acids. Germline V lookup: CDR1 SGHAT, CDR2 FQNNGV. V gave up 7 bases and J gave up 0 bases, with 12 bases separating them. CDR3 in amino acids: CASTPTRTNTGELFF. The CDR3 DNA reads TGTGCCAGCACCCCCACCCGGACGAACACCGGGGAGCTGTTTTTT. Full variable domain (remainder filled in from reference TRBV11-2 and TRBJ2-2): EAGVAQSPRYKIIEKRQSVAFWCNPISGHATLYWYQQILGQGPKLLIQFQNNGVVDDSQLPKDRFSAERLKGVDSTLKIQPAKLEDSAVYLCASTPTRTNTGELFFGEGSRLTVL.

The chain joins TRBV6-5 to TRBJ2-7; D is ambiguous. In germline, CDR1 is MNHEY, CDR2 SVGAGI. The germline V and J ends were trimmed by 4 bases and 3 bases, with 7 bases remaining between them. This CDR3 contains 12 residues. Here the CDR3 reads CASSSAIYEQYF. The CDR3 nucleotides are TGTGCCAGCAGTTCTGCCATCTACGAGCAGTACTTC.

In the case of this clonotype: Its ends do not fully match the called genes, so a read error is possible. The genes are TRBV10-3 and TRBJ2-7; 14 bases are shared with TRBD2. This CDR3 is 17 amino acids long. CDR1 ENHRY and CDR2 SYGVKD come from the germline V gene. CDR3 coding DNA: TGTGCCATCAAGGGGCAGGGGACTAGCGGGAGAGATTACGAGCAGAACTTC. It translates to CAIKGQGTSGRDYEQNF.

V is TRBV10-1 and J is TRBJ2-2; no firm D call. Germline V lookup: CDR1 WNHNN, CDR2 SYGVQD (reference sequence). The CDR3 length is 15 residues. The V end was cut by 0 bases, the J end by 2 bases, with 7 bases between. Here the CDR3 DNA reads TGCGCCAGCAGTGAGTCCACGGATAACACCGGGGAGCTGTTTTTT. This encodes CASSESTDNTGELFF.

This clonotype appeared a few times. The chain combines TRBV4-3 with TRBJ2-5; 10 bases fit TRBD2. Germline CDR1 reads LGHNA; CDR2 reads YSLEER. This CDR3 is built from 15 residues. V trimming: 1 base; J trimming: 4 bases; junction bases outside the gene matches: 3. DNA of the CDR3: TGCGCCAGCAGCCAAGCACTAGCGGGGATAGAGACCCAGTACTTC. It is translated as CASSQALAGIETQYF.